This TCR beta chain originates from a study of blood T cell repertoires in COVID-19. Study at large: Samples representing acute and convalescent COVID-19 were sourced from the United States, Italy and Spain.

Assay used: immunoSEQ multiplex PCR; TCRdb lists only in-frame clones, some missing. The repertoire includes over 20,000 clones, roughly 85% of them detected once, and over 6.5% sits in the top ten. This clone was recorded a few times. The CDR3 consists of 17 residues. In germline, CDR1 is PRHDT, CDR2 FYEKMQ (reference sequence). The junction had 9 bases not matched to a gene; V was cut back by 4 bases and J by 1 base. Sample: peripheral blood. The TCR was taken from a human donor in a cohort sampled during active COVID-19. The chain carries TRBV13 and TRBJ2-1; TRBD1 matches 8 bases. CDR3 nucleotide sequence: TGTGCCAGCAGCTCCTTTAGGGGGACAGGATCCTACAATGAGCAGTTCTTC. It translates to CASSSFRGTGSYNEQFF.